Listed below are T cell receptor beta chains from one sample, sequenced in a study of cytomegalovirus exposure and HLA in healthy donors. TCRdb's table, derived via immunoSEQ multiplex PCR, lists solely in-frame clones and lacks some. The data contain around 150,000 clones, 82% of them seen just once; the ten biggest clones take up around 0.91%. Sequenced: PBMCs. These receptors came from a girl under 10 years old in good health and CMV-seropositive. CDR3s include the opening cysteine and the closing phenylalanine or tryptophan. The order of the fields is V gene, J gene, D gene, clone size, CDR3 length, CDR3 protein, CDR3 DNA. A D gene is named only where the DNA matches it firmly. Only part of the rows carry a size: once, few, many, or a class if the clone is expanded.

TRBV28,TRBJ2-3,TRBD2,.,14,CASSPQAGADTQYF,TGTGCCAGCAGTCCCCAAGCGGGGGCAGATACGCAGTATTTT
TRBV6-4,TRBJ2-3,.,.,14,CASSDGSGADTQYF,TGTGCCAGCAGTGACGGCTCAGGGGCAGATACGCAGTATTTT
TRBV4-1,TRBJ2-1,.,once,16,CASSQDFYLTYNEQFF,TGCGCCAGCAGCCAAGATTTCTACTTGACCTACAATGAGCAGTTCTTC
TRBV6-4,TRBJ2-3,TRBD1,.,15,CASSGNRGGTDTQYF,TGTGCCAGCAGTGGAAACAGGGGAGGCACAGATACGCAGTATTTT
TRBV4-1,TRBJ2-5,.,once,14,CASSRGQLQETQYF,TGCGCCAGCAGCCGCGGACAGCTCCAAGAGACCCAGTACTTC
TRBV30,TRBJ2-3,.,.,15,CAWNVGGWRGDTQYF,TGTGCCTGGAACGTAGGCGGATGGAGGGGAGATACGCAGTATTTT
TRBV6-6,TRBJ2-1,TRBD2,.,15,CASSGTSGSYNEQFF,TGTGCCAGCAGCGGGACTAGCGGGAGTTACAATGAGCAGTTCTTC
TRBV4-2,TRBJ2-7,TRBD2,once,15,CASSQEGLAGDEQYF,TGTGCCAGCAGCCAAGAGGGACTAGCGGGAGACGAGCAGTACTTC
TRBV28,TRBJ1-1,.,.,14,CASSVPDRNTEAFF,TGTGCCAGCAGTGTACCGGACAGGAACACTGAAGCTTTCTTT
TRBV5-8,TRBJ1-1,TRBD1,.,16,CASSSGGTGKNTEAFF,TGTGCCAGCAGCTCGGGAGGGACAGGGAAGAACACTGAAGCTTTCTTT
TRBV7-2,TRBJ2-1,.,.,18,CASSLGIFRVSSYNEQFF,TGTGCCAGCAGCTTAGGAATCTTCAGGGTCTCCTCCTACAATGAGCAGTTCTTC
TRBV5-6,TRBJ2-7,TRBD2,.,13,CASRGRASYEQYF,TGTGCCAGCCGGGGGAGGGCCTCCTACGAGCAGTACTTC
TRBV13,TRBJ2-1,TRBD2,.,16,CASSSLTSGSFHEQFF,TGTGCCAGCAGCTCCCTGACTAGCGGGAGTTTCCATGAGCAGTTCTTC